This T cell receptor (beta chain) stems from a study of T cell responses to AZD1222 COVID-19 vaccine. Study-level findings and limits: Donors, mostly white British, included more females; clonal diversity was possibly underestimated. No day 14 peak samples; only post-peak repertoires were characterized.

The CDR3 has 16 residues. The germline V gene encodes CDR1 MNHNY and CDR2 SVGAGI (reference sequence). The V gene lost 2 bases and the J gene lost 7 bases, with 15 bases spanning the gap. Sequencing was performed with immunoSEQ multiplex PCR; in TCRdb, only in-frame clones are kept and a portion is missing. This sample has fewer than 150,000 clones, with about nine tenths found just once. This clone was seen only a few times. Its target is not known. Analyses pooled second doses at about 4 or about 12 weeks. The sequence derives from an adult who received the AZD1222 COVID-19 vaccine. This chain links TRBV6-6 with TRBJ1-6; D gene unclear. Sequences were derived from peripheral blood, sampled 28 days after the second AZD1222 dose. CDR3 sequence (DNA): TGTGCCAGCAGTTACGATTCACGTTCTAGGAATTCACCCCTCCACTTT. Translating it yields CASSYDSRSRNSPLHF.